Listed below are T cell receptor beta chains from one sample, sequenced in a study of neurological immune-mediated disorders. TCRdb re-called the 5' RACE reads with MiXCR, one entry per CDR3 protein. This sample has tens of thousands of distinct CDR3 sequences; about 3.8% occur once, and the top ten carry about 6.7%. Sequenced: PBMCs. These receptor sequences come from a man aged 60 to 69 with multiple sclerosis. Both conserved end residues are part of each CDR3. The D gene is left open where the match is weak. A row's size may be missing; if present it is once, few, many or a size class.

many	TRBV14	TRBJ2-7	TRBD2	CASSQGVLTGGTYEQYF	TGTGCCAGCAGCCAAGGTGTCTTAACGGGGGGTACCTACGAGCAGTACTTC
many	TRBV6-1	TRBJ1-6	-	CASGAGAVNNSPLHF	TGTGCCAGCGGAGCTGGGGCCGTGAATAATTCACCCCTCCACTTT
many	TRBV10-3	TRBJ2-3	TRBD2	CAITSGTSGSSQYF	TGTGCCATCACCTCCGGGACTAGCGGGAGTTCGCAGTATTTT
-	TRBV7-9	TRBJ2-7	-	CASSLFGDLPYEQYF	TGTGCCAGCAGCTTATTTGGGGATCTCCCCTACGAGCAGTACTTC
many	TRBV5-1	TRBJ2-1	-	CASSLPRQGALSLRETYNEQFF	TGCGCCAGCAGCTTGCCCCGGCAGGGAGCCCTATCGCTCAGGGAGACCTACAATGAGCAGTTCTTC
many	TRBV20-1	TRBJ1-1	-	CSARDLFVGAAFF	TGCAGTGCTAGAGATTTGTTCGTAGGGGCAGCTTTCTTT
few	TRBV5-1	TRBJ2-7	-	CASTEDPNSYEQYF	TGCGCCAGCACTGAGGACCCCAATTCCTACGAGCAGTACTTC
few	TRBV20-1	TRBJ2-2	-	CSVRRLLNTGELFF	TGCAGTGTTAGGCGGCTCTTGAACACCGGGGAGCTGTTTTTT
many	TRBV5-1	TRBJ2-7	TRBD1	CASSPEGTGYEQYF	TGCGCCAGCAGCCCCGAAGGGACAGGCTACGAGCAGTACTTC
many	TRBV5-6	TRBJ2-1	-	CASSSKGQSSYNEQFF	TGTGCCAGCAGCTCGAAAGGACAGAGCTCCTACAATGAGCAGTTCTTC
many	TRBV7-9	TRBJ1-2	-	CASSPAMGGNYGYTF	TGTGCCAGCAGCCCGGCCATGGGAGGGAACTATGGCTACACCTTC
few	TRBV3-1	TRBJ1-4	-	CASSSIYPGEKLFF	TGTGCCAGCAGCTCTATCTATCCGGGTGAAAAACTGTTTTTT
many	TRBV9	TRBJ1-2	TRBD1	CASSEGGQVYSGYTF	TGTGCCAGCAGCGAGGGCGGACAGGTTTACTCTGGCTACACCTTC
many	TRBV5-1	TRBJ2-7	-	CASSLAGQTGYEQYF	TGCGCCAGCAGCTTGGCCGGACAGACAGGCTACGAGCAGTACTTC
-	TRBV19	TRBJ1-1	-	CASSTLIQAWTEAFF	TGTGCCAGTAGTACTCTAATCCAGGCGTGGACTGAAGCTTTCTTT
-	TRBV20-1	TRBJ2-7	-	CSWRGSGSAYEQYF	TGCAGCTGGAGGGGCTCAGGTTCTGCCTACGAGCAGTACTTC
many	TRBV29-1	TRBJ2-5	TRBD1	CSVVHRGETQYF	TGCAGCGTTGTCCACAGGGGAGAGACCCAGTACTTC
many	TRBV7-9	TRBJ1-3	-	CASSSDGTGNTIYF	TGTGCCAGCAGCTCCGACGGGACTGGAAACACCATATATTTT
many	TRBV20-1	TRBJ2-4	TRBD2	CSAAFRMDPGLAVTAATKNIQYF	TGCAGTGCTGCCTTTCGAATGGATCCGGGACTAGCGGTGACTGCTGCGACCAAAAACATTCAGTACTTC
many	TRBV2	TRBJ2-7	-	CASSDLRDIAYEQYF	TGTGCCAGCAGTGACCTCCGGGACATAGCCTACGAGCAGTACTTC
many	TRBV7-9	TRBJ1-4	TRBD1	CASSPTGGNEKLFF	TGTGCCAGCAGCCCGACAGGGGGGAATGAAAAACTGTTTTTT
many	TRBV28	TRBJ2-3	-	CASHRDRRSDTQYF	TGTGCCAGCCACAGGGACCGGAGGTCCGATACGCAGTATTTT
many	TRBV6-6	TRBJ1-1	-	CASRSDNKVNEAFF	TGTGCCAGCAGGTCGGACAACAAGGTCAATGAAGCTTTCTTT
many	TRBV18	TRBJ2-7	TRBD1	CASSPGTGDYEQYF	TGTGCCAGCTCACCCGGGACAGGAGATTACGAGCAGTACTTC
many	TRBV10-3	TRBJ1-2	-	CATLIMMDGGNYGYTF	TGTGCCACGCTAATAATGATGGACGGCGGCAACTATGGCTACACCTTC
many	TRBV20-1	TRBJ1-1	-	CSARDIPGGGGRAFF	TGCAGTGCTAGAGATATCCCCGGTGGGGGCGGTAGGGCTTTCTTT
few	TRBV15	TRBJ2-1	-	CATSRGAGKWNEQFF	TGTGCCACCAGCAGAGGGGCGGGAAAGTGGAATGAGCAGTTCTTC
many	TRBV20-1	TRBJ2-1	-	CQISGTEQFF	TGCCAAATATCGGGGACAGAGCAGTTCTTC
many	TRBV12-3/TRBV12-4	TRBJ2-3	TRBD1	CASRGEGQGTDTQYF	TGTGCCAGCAGGGGTGAGGGACAGGGGACAGATACGCAGTATTTT
many	TRBV3-1	TRBJ2-1	-	CASSPRAGDEQFF	TGTGCCAGCAGCCCGAGGGCCGGCGATGAGCAGTTCTTC
many	TRBV5-1	TRBJ2-1	TRBD2	CASSLPTGTSADEQFF	TGCGCCAGCAGCTTGCCCACCGGGACTAGCGCGGATGAGCAGTTCTTC
many	TRBV6-2/TRBV6-3	TRBJ1-1	-	CASSGELWAEAFF	TGTGCCAGCAGCGGGGAGTTGTGGGCTGAAGCTTTCTTT
few	TRBV20-1	TRBJ2-3	TRBD2	CSARDGGRAKDTQYF	TGCAGTGCTAGAGATGGCGGGAGGGCTAAAGATACGCAGTATTTT
once	TRBV20-1	TRBJ1-2	-	CSARGQRERYTF	TGCAGTGCTAGAGGGCAAAGGGAAAGGTACACCTTC
many	TRBV6-6	TRBJ1-4	-	CASTHDWRTNEKLFF	TGTGCCAGCACCCACGATTGGAGAACTAATGAAAAACTGTTTTTT
few	TRBV5-1	TRBJ1-6	-	CASRTESNSPLHF	TGCGCCAGCAGGACGGAATCCAATTCACCCCTCCACTTT
many	TRBV5-1	TRBJ2-3	TRBD2	CASSSGTHTDTQYF	TGCGCCAGCTCTAGCGGGACTCACACAGATACGCAGTATTTT
many	TRBV7-6	TRBJ1-5	TRBD1	CASSSSGGAGQPQHF	TGTGCCAGCAGCTCCTCAGGGGGCGCGGGTCAGCCCCAGCATTTT
few	TRBV20-1	TRBJ2-2	-	CSARDFAANTGELFF	TGCAGTGCTAGAGATTTCGCAGCGAACACCGGGGAGCTGTTTTTT
many	TRBV20-1	TRBJ1-5	-	CSAGPGAQPQHF	TGCAGTGCTGGACCAGGAGCCCAGCCCCAGCATTTT
many	TRBV19	TRBJ2-1	-	CASSIQGIDNEQFF	TGTGCCAGTTCGATACAGGGAATCGACAATGAGCAGTTCTTC
many	TRBV10-3	TRBJ2-7	-	CATSYGHSDYEQYF	TGTGCCACCTCCTACGGACATTCCGACTACGAGCAGTACTTC
many	TRBV20-1	TRBJ1-6	-	CSARLFAQGNSPLHF	TGCAGTGCTAGATTATTCGCTCAAGGGAATTCACCCCTCCACTTT
-	TRBV20-1	TRBJ2-1	-	CSASAVASSYNEQFF	TGCAGTGCTAGCGCGGTGGCGAGCTCCTACAATGAGCAGTTCTTC
many	TRBV11-2	TRBJ1-1	TRBD1	CASSRRQGREGTEAFF	TGTGCCAGCAGCCGCAGACAGGGAAGGGAAGGCACTGAAGCTTTCTTT